This T cell receptor beta chain was identified in a study of T cell repertoires in cytomegalovirus infection. Across the study: CMV epitopes, recently identified HLA-C-restricted and well-studied HLA-B-restricted, were used.

The sample holds a few counts of this clonotype. The antigen remains undetermined. TCRdb re-derived calls from the reads in MiXCR, one entry per CDR3 protein. The sample has around 770,000 distinct CDR3 sequences; almost 30% are singletons. V lost 0 bases, J lost 6 bases, and 8 bases lay in between. Germline V lookup: CDR1 LGHNA, CDR2 YNFKEQ. The CDR3 covers 13 residues. Study observations and caveats: The ex vivo response was dominated by HLA-C-restricted CMV-specific TCR beta clonotypes. Summed frequency of public TCR beta families distinguished CMV carriers with the relevant HLA.

The V gene is TRBV4-2, the J gene TRBJ2-5; D is unclear. The starting material was cultured CD8+ T cells from PBMCs, obtained from culture after CMV antigen stimulation. The receptor was derived from a human donor in good health (CMV status not recorded). Some clones in this sample may be carry-over from other donors' samples. The CDR3 DNA reads as TGTGCCAGCAGCCAAGATAGGAAAAAGACCCAGTACTTC. Translation gives CASSQDRKKTQYF.